The present TCR beta chain was sequenced within a study of T cell responses to AZD1222 COVID-19 vaccine. Study-level points and caveats: Donors, mostly white British, included more females; clonal diversity was possibly underestimated. Every sample of the repertoires postdated the peak T cell response. Baseline seropositivity occurred in only 5 to 7 AZD1222 recipients.

Clones were sequenced by immunoSEQ multiplex PCR, and TCRdb holds only the in-frame ones, with some missing. Of around 71,000 clones listed, about four fifths are singletons. The germline V gene encodes CDR1 MDHEN and CDR2 SYDVKM. With 3 bases removed from V and 2 bases from J, the gap between germline ends came to 19 bases. The CDR3 contains 17 residues. Investigators merged groups given second doses at roughly 4 or roughly 12 weeks. Concerning this clone: The antigen is unknown.

This TCR was recovered from an adult who received the AZD1222 COVID-19 vaccine. V usage is TRBV28 and J usage is TRBJ1-1; the D gene is possibly TRBD1 (6 bases). The sample in question was peripheral blood, obtained 28 days after the second AZD1222 dose. CDR3 nucleotide sequence: TGTGCCAGCAGTTTGAATTCGGGGGCCGGAGCAAACACTGAAGCTTTCTTT. Its translation is CASSLNSGAGANTEAFF.